The rows below give T cell receptor beta chains drawn from one sample of a study of neurological immune-mediated disorders. TCRdb reprocessed the 5' RACE reads via MiXCR and lists one record per CDR3 protein. The profile shows 65,000 to 90,000 distinct CDR3 sequences, about 5.2% of them singletons. The sequenced material came from PBMCs. These TCRs come from a woman in her 30s with multiple sclerosis. The CDR3 runs from the conserved cysteine through the conserved F or W. A D gene is named only where the DNA matches it firmly. Not all rows give a size; the values are once, few, many and, for expanded clones, a class.

cdr3_nt cdr3_aa v_call clone_size j_call d_call
TGCAGTGCTAAGCGGGCAGATAGCAATAAGACCCAGAATTTT CSAKRADSNKTQNF TRBV20-1 NA TRBJ1-5 NA
TGCGCCAGCAGCTTGTGGCCGGGAAATCAGCCCCAGCATTTT CASSLWPGNQPQHF TRBV5-1 many TRBJ1-5 NA
TGTGCCAGCAGTGACGGCCCCACAGATACGCAGTATTTT CASSDGPTDTQYF TRBV6-4 many TRBJ2-3 NA
TGCGCCAGCAGGGGCTCTGGGGCCAACGTCCTGACTTTC CASRGSGANVLTF TRBV5-1 many TRBJ2-6 NA
TGTGCCAGCAGTTTCGGACAGATCATTAGCACAGATACGCAGTATTTT CASSFGQIISTDTQYF TRBV6-5 many TRBJ2-3 NA
TGTGACAGCAGTTCCTCAGGGAGTCCCCTCCACTTT CDSSSSGSPLHF TRBV28 NA TRBJ1-6 NA
TGCGCCAGCAGCCCCGGGACTAGCCCTTCCTACGAGCAGTACTTC CASSPGTSPSYEQYF TRBV5-1 many TRBJ2-7 TRBD2
TGCGCCAGCAGCCTGGACTGGCTGGAGCAGTACTTC CASSLDWLEQYF TRBV5-1 few TRBJ2-7 NA
TGCGCCAGCAGCTTGGTGGACACTGAAGCTTTCTTT CASSLVDTEAFF TRBV5-1 many TRBJ1-1 NA
TGTGCCAGCAGCCGCGCGGCGGGACCTTACAATGAGCAGTTCTTC CASSRAAGPYNEQFF TRBV5-5 few TRBJ2-1 NA
TGCAGTGCTAGAGATAGACTAGCGAGTTACAATGAGCAGTTCTTC CSARDRLASYNEQFF TRBV20-1 many TRBJ2-1 TRBD2
TGCGCCAGCGGCCTTCGCGGGCGGGGGCCTGACGAAAAACTGTTTTTT CASGLRGRGPDEKLFF TRBV5-1 many TRBJ1-4 NA
TGTGCCAGCAGCCAAGGAGGGCGTTATTCACCCCTCCACTTT CASSQGGRYSPLHF TRBV3-1 many TRBJ1-6 NA
TGCAGTGCTACTCCGGGACACGGGTCAGGTGCGAGCAATCAGCCCCAGCATTTT CSATPGHGSGASNQPQHF TRBV20-1 many TRBJ1-5 NA
TGTGCCACCCGACTCTCAGGGTTGCAGAACACTGAAGCTTTCTTT CATRLSGLQNTEAFF TRBV6-5 few TRBJ1-1 NA
TGCAGTGCTCCTAACGGGTTTCCTACCTCTACTGAAGCTTTCTTT CSAPNGFPTSTEAFF TRBV20-1 many TRBJ1-1 NA
TGTGCCAGCAGCCAAGACCATGGAACTAGCGGGTACAATGAGCAGTTCTTC CASSQDHGTSGYNEQFF TRBV3-1 many TRBJ2-1 TRBD2
TGCAGTGCTCCGTGGGCAGGCGGGACAGATACGCAGTATTTT CSAPWAGGTDTQYF TRBV20-1 many TRBJ2-3 NA
TGTGCCAGCAGCCAAGATCCGTTCAGTGAAAAACTGTTTTTT CASSQDPFSEKLFF TRBV3-1 many TRBJ1-4 NA
TGTGCCAGCAGTTCACAGGGGGCGAACACTGAAGCTTTCTTT CASSSQGANTEAFF TRBV6-5 few TRBJ1-1 TRBD1
TGCAGTGCTAAACTAGCGGGGTCTAACGGGGAGCTGTTTTTT CSAKLAGSNGELFF TRBV20-1 NA TRBJ2-2 TRBD2
TGTGCCACCAGTGATCCCCCACAGGGGATGGGGTACAATGAGCAGTTCTTC CATSDPPQGMGYNEQFF TRBV24-1 many TRBJ2-1 TRBD1
TGCAGTGTCTCCCGCGATAAATCCGGCTACACCTTC CSVSRDKSGYTF TRBV20-1 many TRBJ1-2 NA
TGCGCCAGCAGCTTGTACGGTAGCGTCGGGGAGACCCAGTACTTC CASSLYGSVGETQYF TRBV5-1 many TRBJ2-5 NA
TGTGCCAGCAGCCACACGCGGATAGCGGAAAACATTCAGTACTTC CASSHTRIAENIQYF TRBV5-5 NA TRBJ2-4 NA
TGTGCCAGCAGCTTAGGATCGACTAGCGGGAGCTCCTACGAGCAGTACTTC CASSLGSTSGSSYEQYF TRBV11-2 many TRBJ2-7 TRBD2
TGCAGTGCTGACCGGGAAGGATACGAGCAGTACTTC CSADREGYEQYF TRBV20-1 few TRBJ2-7 NA
TGCGCCAGCAGCATTTGGATACCCACAGATACGCAGTATTTT CASSIWIPTDTQYF TRBV5-1 many TRBJ2-3 NA
TGTGCCAGCTCGCCTACAGGGGGCAGGGAGACCCAGTACTTC CASSPTGGRETQYF TRBV18 many TRBJ2-5 TRBD1
TGCGCCAGCAGGTCCGGGACTAGCGCCTACAATGAGCAGTTCTTC CASRSGTSAYNEQFF TRBV5-1 NA TRBJ2-1 TRBD2
TGCGCCAGCAGTGTTGGAGGAGGCTCCTACAATGAGCAGTTCTTC CASSVGGGSYNEQFF TRBV10-2 many TRBJ2-1 NA
TGTGCCAGCACCACCTCGACAGGGGTATTCGCGCGGAGAGGCGCTGAAGCTTTCTTT CASTTSTGVFARRGAEAFF TRBV28 many TRBJ1-1 TRBD1
TGTGCCAGCAGTATCGGCGGAGGCTACACCTTC CASSIGGGYTF TRBV25-1 many TRBJ1-2 NA
TGTGCCAGCAGCCAAGTCCCGGGGAGGCAAGAGACCCAGTACTTC CASSQVPGRQETQYF TRBV3-1 many TRBJ2-5 NA
TGTGCCAGCAGCTTATTACAGGCTACTGAAGCTTTCTTT CASSLLQATEAFF TRBV7-9 many TRBJ1-1 NA
TGCGCCAGCAGCCCCGGACTAACCACACCCGGGGAGCTGTTTTTT CASSPGLTTPGELFF TRBV5-1 many TRBJ2-2 NA
TGTGCCTGGTCTATCGTGGCAGATACGCAGTATTTT CAWSIVADTQYF TRBV30 many TRBJ2-3 NA
TGTGCCTGGAGGGGTGATGAGCCCCAGCATTTT CAWRGDEPQHF TRBV30 NA TRBJ1-5 NA
TGCAGTGCTAGAGATCCTGGGACGTCGAGCACTGAAGCTTTCTTT CSARDPGTSSTEAFF TRBV20-1 many TRBJ1-1 NA
TGTGCCAGCAGTCGGACAGGGGGAAGCACTGAAGCTTTCTTT CASSRTGGSTEAFF TRBV12-3/TRBV12-4 many TRBJ1-1 TRBD1
TGTGCCAGCAGCTTTGGCCCGGGAGCAGGCTACAATGAGCAGTTCTTC CASSFGPGAGYNEQFF TRBV7-6 many TRBJ2-1 NA
TGTGCCAGCAAAGGGTTAACTTACTCTGGAAACACCATATATTTT CASKGLTYSGNTIYF TRBV12-3/TRBV12-4 few TRBJ1-3 NA